Each of the 15 T cell receptor beta chains below was sequenced from the same sample in a study of blood T cell repertoires in COVID-19. Using immunoSEQ multiplex PCR, the repertoire was profiled, and TCRdb retains in-frame clones only, with some absent. The sample has more than 15,000 clones, 82% seen once. Material for sequencing was peripheral blood. These receptors were taken from a man older than 75 with active or convalescent COVID-19.

The chain is built from TRBV29-1 and TRBJ2-3, with D perhaps matching TRBD2 (5 bases). CDR3 length equals 15 residues. Between the trimmed V and J ends, which lost 4 bases and 4 bases, there was a span of 18 bases. Germline loops: CDR1 SQVTM, CDR2 ANQGSEA. DNA of the CDR3: TGCAGCGTTGTTGCGGGTAAGGGTTTGGCAGATACGCAGTATTTT. Translated, it gives CSVVAGKGLADTQYF.

In its sample, this clone was seen a few times. The chain joins TRBV6-1 to TRBJ2-3, with 13 bases fitting TRBD2. The CDR3 covers 18 residues. CDR1 MNHNS and CDR2 SASEGT come from the germline V gene. The V segment lost 4 bases and the J segment 3 bases; nucleotides outside the gene matches: 10. The chain's CDR3 is CASSGTSGGAEVTDTQYF. In DNA form, the CDR3 reads TGTGCCAGCAGTGGTACTAGCGGGGGGGCCGAGGTGACAGATACGCAGTATTTT.

V is TRBV6-1 and J is TRBJ1-3; D uncertain. CDR3 length: 15 amino acids. V was shortened by 1 base and J by 0 bases, with 7 bases between the two germline ends. Germline CDR1 reads MNHNS; CDR2 reads SASEGT. As DNA, the CDR3 is TGTGCCAGCAGTGAAGGGAGTTACTCTGGAAACACCATATATTTT. It translates to CASSEGSYSGNTIYF.

This rearrangement joins TRBV6-4 to TRBJ2-2; 7 positions agree with TRBD2. The CDR3 is 14 residues long. The trim removed 6 bases at V and 5 bases at J, leaving 6 bases unmatched. The germline V gene has CDR1 MRHNA and CDR2 SNTAGT. The CDR3 is CASRRDYGTGELFF. Here the CDR3 DNA reads TGTGCCAGCAGGAGGGACTATGGGACCGGGGAGCTGTTTTTT.

The chain uses TRBV7-8 and TRBJ2-5; no clear D gene. Trimming took off 5 bases at V and 8 bases at J, with 15 bases between the two ends. Germline CDR1 is SGHVS and CDR2 is FQNEAQ. The CDR3 totals 13 residues. The CDR3: CASSPRWAVTQYF. The CDR3 nucleotides are TGTGCCAGCAGCCCCAGGTGGGCAGTCACCCAGTACTTC.

This chain uses TRBV29-1 with TRBJ1-1, with 7 bases matching TRBD1. J was trimmed by 5 bases and V by 1 base; bases with no gene match: 7. The CDR3 covers 14 residues. The germline gives CDR1 SQVTM, CDR2 ANQGSEA. In DNA, the CDR3 is TGCAGCGTTGAAGTAGGGGGCCGGGGGACTGAAGCTTTCTTT. It encodes CSVEVGGRGTEAFF.

About this clone itself: Other DNA sequences within the sample encode an identical CDR3. This chain uses TRBV2 with TRBJ1-2; weak D call: TRBD1 (6 bases). Trimming took 1 base from V and 4 from J, leaving 7 bases between them. The germline CDR1 and CDR2 sequences are SNHLY and FYNNEI. This CDR3 is 13 amino acids long. Here the CDR3 DNA reads TGTGCCAGCAGTGAAGGGGGGCCCTATGGCTACACCTTC. It is translated as CASSEGGPYGYTF.

This clone was seen a few times. The CDR3 reads CASSSDRGEETQYF. DNA of the CDR3: TGTGCCAGCAGTTCGGACAGGGGCGAGGAGACCCAGTACTTC. The chain has TRBV11-3 and TRBJ2-5, with 9 bases that match TRBD1. Trimming took 6 bases from V and 5 from J; bases not matched to a gene: 7. The germline V gene has CDR1 SGHNT and CDR2 YENEEA. This CDR3 comprises 14 residues.

V is TRBV9 and J is TRBJ2-2; possible D gene TRBD2, 7 bases. The CDR3 extends over 16 amino acids. V lost 2 bases and J 7 bases, leaving 18 bases between the germline ends. Germline-derived CDR1 and CDR2 are SGDLS and YYNGEE. CDR3 amino acids: CASSVRGGAQSGELFF. CDR3 DNA: TGTGCCAGCAGCGTTCGTGGGGGGGCGCAGAGCGGGGAGCTGTTTTTT.

This clone was counted only a few times. The V call is TRBV12-3 or TRBV12-4, the J call TRBJ1-5; D is possibly TRBD1 (5 bases). V shed 5 bases and J shed 5 bases, with 7 bases lying between them. The length of the CDR3 is 12 residues. This CDR3 reads CASSTGDQPQHF. The CDR3 nucleotides read TGTGCCAGCAGTACAGGTGATCAGCCCCAGCATTTT.

This rearrangement joins TRBV5-1 to TRBJ2-3, with 14 bases fitting TRBD2. Germline V gene data show CDR1 as SGHRS and CDR2 as YFSETQ. This CDR3 region has 18 residues. After removal of 4 bases from V and 3 bases from J, the junction contained 10 bases not matched to a gene. CDR3 amino acids: CASSRTTSGGARTDTQYF. CDR3 bases: TGCGCCAGCAGCAGGACGACTAGCGGGGGGGCCAGGACAGATACGCAGTATTTT.

The chain employs TRBV6-4 and TRBJ2-3, with 12 bases lining up with TRBD2. V dropped 4 bases and J dropped 4; count of bases not matched to a gene: 0. The V gene's germline CDR1 is MRHNA and CDR2 SNTAGT. The CDR3 runs to 14 residues. This chain's CDR3 is CASSASGGADTQYF. The DNA of the CDR3 is TGTGCCAGCAGTGCTAGCGGGGGGGCAGATACGCAGTATTTT.

J is TRBJ2-3 and V is TRBV11-2; D is possibly TRBD2 (6 bases). The CDR3 spans 16 residues. Per the germline V gene, CDR1 is SGHAT and CDR2 is FQNNGV. Trimming pared 0 bases from V and 4 bases from J, leaving 14 bases between. The CDR3 protein is CASSLDVASASDTQYF. The CDR3 coding sequence is TGTGCCAGCAGCTTAGATGTCGCTAGCGCGTCAGATACGCAGTATTTT.

This chain joins TRBV4-2 and TRBJ2-2, with a possible D match to TRBD2 (6 bases). CDR3 length: 15 residues. The V and J ends lost 0 bases and 4 bases respectively, with 9 bases between them. Germline V gene sequence: CDR1 LGHNA, CDR2 YNFKEQ. The CDR3 DNA reads TGTGCCAGCAGCCAAGATGTCGGGGGCACCGGGGAGCTGTTTTTT. This sequence encodes CASSQDVGGTGELFF.

With respect to this clone: An end of the junction does not agree with germline; a read error may underlie this. Here the CDR3 reads CASSFTASDTQGF. In DNA form, the CDR3 reads TGTGCCAGCAGTTTTACTGCCTCAGATACGCAGGGTTTT. The J gene is TRBJ2-3, the V gene TRBV6-5; the D gene is possibly TRBD1 (5 bases). This CDR3 contains 13 residues. Germline-derived CDR1 and CDR2 are MNHEY and SVGAGI.